Below are 26 T cell receptor beta chains sequenced from a single sample in a study of cytomegalovirus exposure and HLA in healthy donors. The PCR employed 60 Vbeta primers together with 13 Jbeta primers. The assay was immunoSEQ multiplex PCR, and TCRdb's table has in-frame clones only and misses some. Of roughly 100,000 clones in the sample, approximately 79% were seen once. What was sequenced was PBMCs. The source is a man between 60 and 75 years old in good health and CMV-seropositive.

This clone appeared a single time. J is TRBJ2-4 and V is TRBV7-3, with D perhaps matching TRBD2 (6 bases). This CDR3 contains 13 residues. V was shortened by 5 bases and J by 10 bases, with 15 bases between the two germline ends. Germline-derived CDR1 and CDR2 are SGHTA and FQGTGA. CDR3 in amino acids: CASSPRENGIQYF. CDR3 DNA: TGTGCCAGCAGCCCACGGGAGAATGGAATTCAGTACTTC.

This clone has just a few counts. This rearrangement joins TRBV6-5 to TRBJ1-2; 7 nucleotides line up with TRBD1. The CDR3 is 16 amino acids. V was clipped by 0 bases and J by 8 bases; unmatched bases: 12. Germline loops: CDR1 MNHEY, CDR2 SVGAGI. The DNA of the CDR3 is TGTGCCAGCAGTTACTCGACGCCAGGGGGTACTTGGGGCTACACCTTC. Its protein is CASSYSTPGGTWGYTF.

This sequence joins TRBV30 and TRBJ2-5; D is undetermined. Trimming left V 2 bases short and J 3 bases short, with 7 bases between. CDR3 length equals 12 residues. Germline-derived CDR1 and CDR2 are GTSNPN and SVGIG (reference sequence). The chain's CDR3 is CAWSPQKETQYF. As DNA, the CDR3 is TGTGCCTGGAGTCCGCAGAAAGAGACCCAGTACTTC.

The chain joins TRBV6-6 to TRBJ2-7; TRBD1 matches at 7 bases. V lost 5 bases to trimming and J lost 4 bases; unmatched junction nucleotides: 2. The length of the CDR3 is 12 residues. Germline V gene data show CDR1 as MNHNY and CDR2 as SVGAGI (reference sequence). CDR3 in amino acids: CASSPQGYEQYF. Here the CDR3 DNA reads TGTGCCAGCAGTCCACAGGGGTACGAGCAGTACTTC.

This clone was recorded once. The rearrangement joins TRBV25-1 to TRBJ1-2, with 8 bases aligning to TRBD1. This CDR3 is built from 15 residues. The V segment lost 4 bases and the J segment 4 bases; nucleotides outside the gene matches: 8. CDR1 and CDR2 from the germline V gene are MGHDK and SYGVNS. CDR3 sequence reads: CASSGRTGQIYGYTF. The CDR3 coding sequence is TGTGCCAGCAGTGGGAGGACAGGGCAGATCTATGGCTACACCTTC.

This chain connects TRBV18 to TRBJ2-7, with D tentatively TRBD1 (6 bases). This CDR3 is 14 amino acids long. Germline loops: CDR1 KGHSH, CDR2 LQKENI. The V end was cut by 3 bases, the J end by 6 bases, with 15 bases between. CDR3 DNA: TGTGCCAGCTCACCTGGGCAGGGGCTCGGCGAGCAGTACTTC. It specifies CASSPGQGLGEQYF. Together with reference TRBV18 and TRBJ2-7, the CDR3 gives the full variable domain: NAGVMQNPRHLVRRRGQEARLRCSPMKGHSHVYWYRQLPEEGLKFMVYLQKENIIDESGMPKERFSAEFPKEGPSILRIQQVVRGDSAAYFCASSPGQGLGEQYFGPGTRLTVT.

The gene calls are TRBV28 and TRBJ2-1; 9 nucleotides match TRBD2. The V gene end was trimmed by 4 bases and the J gene end by 5 bases; junction bases not matched to a gene: 12. The CDR3 loop spans 17 amino acids. CDR1 is MDHEN, CDR2 SYDVKM, per germline. The DNA for the CDR3 is TGTGCCAGCAGTTCCCCTTCGCGGGGGGGCCGTAACAATGAGCAGTTCTTC. Amino acids: CASSSPSRGGRNNEQFF.

The rearrangement uses TRBV18 and TRBJ1-6; TRBD1 might be the D (6 bases). Per the germline V gene, CDR1 is KGHSH and CDR2 is LQKENI. This CDR3 has 15 amino acids. Between the trimmed V and J ends, which lost 3 bases and 6 bases, there was a span of 12 bases. The CDR3 DNA sequence: TGTGCCAGCTCACCCAAGACAGGCGGTAATTCACCCCTCCACTTT. Translating gives CASSPKTGGNSPLHF.

The chain is built from TRBV7-9 and TRBJ2-7, with 11 bases that match TRBD2. This CDR3 contains 16 residues. V shed 5 bases and J 2 bases; nucleotides not matched to a gene: 8. The germline CDR1 and CDR2 sequences are SEHNR and FQNEAQ (reference sequence). As DNA, the CDR3 is TGTGCCAGCAGCCACCATAGCGGGGGGGACGCCTACGAGCAGTACTTC. Encoded protein: CASSHHSGGDAYEQYF.

V gene TRBV6-5 combines with J gene TRBJ2-3; D gene unclear. The CDR3 is 16 amino acids. Germline loops: CDR1 MNHEY, CDR2 SVGAGI. Trimming took 0 bases from V and 1 from J, leaving 11 bases between them. CDR3: CASSYSIRVRTDTQYF. The CDR3 nucleotides read TGTGCCAGCAGTTACTCGATCCGGGTGCGCACAGATACGCAGTATTTT.

This clone was observed a single time. This rearrangement joins TRBV5-1 to TRBJ2-7; D might be TRBD1 (5 bases). V was trimmed by 0 bases and J by 2 bases, leaving 24 bases between them. Germline lookup yields CDR1 SGHRS and CDR2 YFSETQ. This CDR3 region has 19 residues. The CDR3 region has the DNA TGCGCCAGCAGCTTGGAGGCCTTATTGGCAGGGCCCATTCCCTACGAGCAGTACTTC. Protein: CASSLEALLAGPIPYEQYF. Filled out from reference TRBV5-1 and TRBJ2-7, the complete variable domain reads KAGVTQTPRYLIKTRGQQVTLSCSPISGHRSVSWYQQTPGQGLQFLFEYFSETQRNKGNFPGRFSGRQFSNSRSEMNVSTLELGDSALYLCASSLEALLAGPIPYEQYFGPGTRLTVT.

The V call is TRBV19, the J call TRBJ1-1; TRBD1 might be the D (6 bases). The V end was cut by 5 bases, the J end by 2 bases, with 15 bases between. There are 15 residues in the CDR3. Germline assignment: CDR1 LNHDA and CDR2 SQIVND (reference sequence). The CDR3: CASSETRGSNTEAFF. The CDR3 DNA sequence: TGTGCCAGTAGTGAAACAAGGGGGAGCAACACTGAAGCTTTCTTT.

This chain uses TRBV12-5 with TRBJ2-5, with 8 bases identical to TRBD1. In germline, CDR1 is LGHNT, CDR2 FRNRAP. The CDR3 length is 15 residues. V dropped 3 bases and J dropped 0; count of bases not matched to a gene: 3. CDR3 in amino acids: CASGFYRGYQETQYF. Here the CDR3 DNA reads TGTGCTAGTGGTTTCTACAGGGGGTACCAAGAGACCCAGTACTTC.

The rearrangement uses TRBV19 and TRBJ2-7; the match to TRBD1 covers 8 bases. This CDR3 spans 14 amino acids. V shed 6 bases, J shed 7 bases, and the junction held 11 bases outside the gene matches. Germline CDR1 and CDR2: LNHDA and SQIVND (reference sequence). CDR3 region: CASRLTGEPGEQYF. The CDR3 nucleotides read TGTGCCAGTAGGCTGACAGGGGAGCCGGGAGAGCAGTACTTC. The complete variable domain, with remaining parts taken from reference TRBV19 and TRBJ2-7, reads DGGITQSPKYLFRKEGQNVTLSCEQNLNHDAMYWYRQDPGQGLRLIYYSQIVNDFQKGDIAEGYSVSREKKESFPLTVTSAQKNPTAFYLCASRLTGEPGEQYFGPGTRLTVT.

V usage is TRBV5-1 and J usage is TRBJ2-4, with D tentatively TRBD2 (5 bases). The CDR3 consists of 14 residues. The germline V gene has CDR1 SGHRS and CDR2 YFSETQ. The V gene lost 0 bases and the J gene lost 6 bases, with 10 bases spanning the gap. The DNA for the CDR3 is TGCGCCAGCAGCTTGGTCCGGGGTGGAAACATTCAGTACTTC. Amino acids: CASSLVRGGNIQYF. The complete variable domain, with remaining parts taken from reference TRBV5-1 and TRBJ2-4, reads KAGVTQTPRYLIKTRGQQVTLSCSPISGHRSVSWYQQTPGQGLQFLFEYFSETQRNKGNFPGRFSGRQFSNSRSEMNVSTLELGDSALYLCASSLVRGGNIQYFGAGTRLSVL.

The rearrangement links TRBV7-2 to TRBJ2-7, with D perhaps matching TRBD1 (6 bases). This CDR3 is 15 amino acids long. Germline V gene sequence: CDR1 SGHTA, CDR2 FQGNSA. V was shortened by 6 bases and J by 2 bases, with 17 bases between the two germline ends. CDR3 in DNA: TGTGCCAGCAGTCGCACCTCCGGGACAACCTACGAGCAGTACTTC. Protein: CASSRTSGTTYEQYF.

V and J are TRBV29-1 and TRBJ2-2; D gene unclear. The CDR3 contains 12 residues. CDR1 and CDR2 (germline): SQVTM, ANQGSEA. Trimming pared 4 bases from V and 6 bases from J, leaving 9 bases between. The CDR3 sequence is CSVGPRAGELFF. Here the CDR3 DNA reads TGCAGCGTTGGTCCCCGGGCCGGGGAGCTGTTTTTT.

The rearrangement links TRBV6-1 to TRBJ1-3; D unresolved. CDR1 is MNHNS, CDR2 SASEGT, per germline. The CDR3 loop spans 15 amino acids. V was pared by 5 bases and J by 0 bases, with 11 bases between. CDR3 residues: CASSPTTNSGNTIYF. CDR3 bases: TGTGCCAGCAGTCCTACGACAAACTCTGGAAACACCATATATTTT.

The rearrangement joins TRBV6-5 to TRBJ1-3; 8 bases line up with TRBD1. V lost 5 bases to trimming and J lost 6 bases; unmatched junction nucleotides: 9. Germline V gene lookup returns CDR1 MNHEY and CDR2 SVGAGI. The CDR3 consists of 15 residues. The CDR3 is CASSRTGSLANTIYF. For the CDR3, the DNA is TGTGCCAGCAGTCGGACAGGGTCTCTGGCAAACACCATATATTTT.

This clone was observed a few times. This chain links TRBV6-8 with TRBJ2-7; D may be TRBD2 (6 bases). The length of the CDR3 is 16 residues. V was shortened by 6 bases and J by 0 bases, with 18 bases between the two germline ends. CDR1 and CDR2 (germline): MNHGY, SAAAGT. The CDR3 reads CASSPTGTGSSYEQYF. The CDR3 DNA follows: TGTGCCAGCAGCCCGACCGGGACTGGGAGCTCCTACGAGCAGTACTTC.

V gene TRBV28 combines with J gene TRBJ1-5, with D tentatively TRBD1 (5 bases). The V gene's germline CDR1 is MDHEN and CDR2 SYDVKM. CDR3 size: 14 residues. With 6 bases removed from V and 8 bases from J, the gap between germline ends came to 17 bases. The CDR3 DNA is TGTGCCAGCAGGGTGGGCAGGCCGGGGGAGCCCCAGCATTTT. It encodes CASRVGRPGEPQHF.

This clone occurred a few times. The chain links TRBV6-1 to TRBJ1-1; no definite D call. Trimming removed 6 bases from V and 3 bases from J, with 14 bases in between. The germline CDR1 and CDR2 sequences are MNHNS and SASEGT. The CDR3 covers 14 residues. Here the CDR3 reads CASRPMEGYTEAFF. CDR3 in DNA: TGTGCCAGCAGGCCTATGGAGGGTTACACTGAAGCTTTCTTT.

This clone came up a few times. This chain joins TRBV6-6 and TRBJ1-1; 9 bases map to TRBD1. Germline V CDR1 and CDR2: MNHNY, SVGAGI (reference sequence). This CDR3 spans 14 amino acids. Losses at the gene ends were 6 bases for V and 1 base for J; bases not matched to a gene: 3. CDR3 sequence (DNA): TGTGCCAGCAGGGGACAGGGACCGAACACTGAAGCTTTCTTT. It codes for CASRGQGPNTEAFF.

This clone was detected only once. V gene TRBV5-1 combines with J gene TRBJ2-5; 7 bases are shared with TRBD1. TRBJ2-7 explains the end of the DNA better; the J call may be wrong. Germline lookup yields CDR1 SGHRS and CDR2 YFSETQ. The length of the CDR3 is 13 residues. The CDR3 DNA is TGCGCCAGCAGCTTAAGACAGGGATACGAGCAGTACTTC. Its protein product is CASSLRQGYEQYF.

The chain couples TRBV9 to TRBJ2-7; TRBD2 is a possible D gene (6 bases). The germline V gene has CDR1 SGDLS and CDR2 YYNGEE. This CDR3 is 15 amino acids long. V was pared by 0 bases and J by 3 bases, with 13 bases between. The CDR3 coding sequence is TGTGCCAGCAGCGTAGGTCGGAGGGGCCACTACGAGCAGTACTTC. Encoded protein: CASSVGRRGHYEQYF. Full variable domain (rest looked up from reference TRBV9 and TRBJ2-7): DSGVTQTPKHLITATGQRVTLRCSPRSGDLSVYWYQQSLDQGLQFLIQYYNGEERAKGNILERFSAQQFPDLHSELNLSSLELGDSALYFCASSVGRRGHYEQYFGPGTRLTVT.

The J gene is TRBJ1-2, the V gene TRBV29-1; possible D gene TRBD1, 6 bases. The germline V and J ends were trimmed by 2 bases and 4 bases, with 14 bases remaining between them. The germline V gene encodes CDR1 SQVTM and CDR2 ANQGSEA. The CDR3 has 14 amino acids. The DNA for the CDR3 is TGCAGCGTTGAACCCGCGGGGGGCGTCTATGGCTACACCTTC. This translates into CSVEPAGGVYGYTF.